Listed below are T cell receptor beta chains from one sample, sequenced in a study of T-cell memory formation after mild COVID-19. MiXCR, applied by TCRdb to the 5' RACE reads, yields one record per CDR3 protein. Here the sample spans 350,000 to 500,000 distinct CDR3 sequences, roughly a quarter being singletons. Sample: PBMCs or a T cell subset sorted from them (not recorded which). Receptors were obtained from an adult woman who had mild COVID-19 (a few samples of this study predate the infection). Cell type and time point are not known. Each CDR3 is given with its conserved first and last residue. A D gene is named only where the DNA matches it firmly. Size values are once, few and many counts, or a class for expanded clones, and some rows have none.

>TRBV6-5|few|.|TRBJ2-7
CASSYSTAGGSYEQYF
TGTGCCAGCAGTTACTCGACGGCAGGAGGGTCTTACGAGCAGTACTTC
>TRBV5-1|few|.|TRBJ1-2
CASSASGYGYTF
TGCGCCAGCAGTGCCAGCGGGTATGGCTACACCTTC
>TRBV20-1|.|.|TRBJ2-1
CSASGQWVDEQFF
TGCAGTGCTAGTGGACAGTGGGTCGATGAGCAGTTCTTC
>TRBV20-1|few|.|TRBJ2-3
CSATGPPGADTQYF
TGCAGTGCCACCGGACCGCCGGGCGCAGATACGCAGTATTTT
>TRBV5-1|.|TRBD2|TRBJ2-7
CASSLGGAGGPYEQYF
TGCGCCAGCAGCTTGGGTGGTGCGGGAGGGCCTTACGAGCAGTACTTC
>TRBV7-6|few|.|TRBJ1-2
CASSSVSQVTAGYTF
TGTGCCAGCAGCTCCGTATCTCAAGTTACGGCTGGCTACACCTTC
>TRBV11-3|.|.|TRBJ2-1
CASSPRLPGDRHEQFF
TGTGCCAGCAGCCCACGCCTACCGGGAGATCGACATGAGCAGTTCTTC
>TRBV3-1|many|.|TRBJ1-2
CASSQDRIGYTF
TGTGCCAGCAGCCAAGATAGGATTGGCTACACCTTC
>TRBV12-3/TRBV12-4|.|TRBD1|TRBJ2-2
CASRRYTGGTGELFF
TGTGCCAGCAGACGGTATACAGGGGGCACCGGGGAGCTGTTTTTT
>TRBV4-3|few|.|TRBJ2-7
CASSQEVKLAVTYEQYF
TGCGCCAGCAGCCAAGAGGTGAAGTTAGCAGTTACCTACGAGCAGTACTTC
>TRBV6-5|.|TRBD1|TRBJ2-3
CASTTGQGPDTQYF
TGTGCCAGCACCACAGGACAGGGCCCAGATACGCAGTATTTT
>TRBV11-2|.|.|TRBJ1-4
CASTIQRAEKGKLFF
TGTGCCAGCACCATACAACGGGCAGAGAAGGGAAAACTGTTTTTT
>TRBV7-9|.|.|TRBJ1-5
CASSLGILQHF
TGTGCCAGCAGCTTGGGGATACTCCAGCATTTT
>TRBV7-9|few|TRBD1|TRBJ1-1
CASSTPRGSRTEAFF
TGTGCCAGCAGCACGCCCAGGGGGAGTCGGACTGAAGCTTTCTTT
>TRBV4-1|.|.|TRBJ2-3
CASSQEASTDTQYF
TGCGCCAGCAGCCAAGAAGCTAGCACAGATACGCAGTATTTT
>TRBV24-1|.|TRBD1|TRBJ2-1
CATSDPTDRVAEQFF
TGTGCCACCAGTGATCCTACGGACAGGGTAGCTGAGCAGTTCTTC
>TRBV19|few|TRBD2|TRBJ2-1
CASSWTSGRAYNEQFF
TGTGCCAGTAGTTGGACTAGCGGGAGGGCTTACAATGAGCAGTTCTTC
>TRBV5-1|few|.|TRBJ1-1
CASSLVQRSSEAFF
TGCGCCAGCAGCTTGGTACAGAGATCGTCTGAAGCTTTCTTT
>TRBV4-3|few|.|TRBJ1-1
CASSLGVGYTEAFF
TGCGCCAGCAGCCTCGGTGTGGGTTACACTGAAGCTTTCTTT
>TRBV12-3/TRBV12-4|.|.|TRBJ1-4
CASSFLYGRGGEKLFF
TGTGCCAGCAGTTTCCTCTACGGCAGGGGCGGAGAAAAACTGTTTTTT